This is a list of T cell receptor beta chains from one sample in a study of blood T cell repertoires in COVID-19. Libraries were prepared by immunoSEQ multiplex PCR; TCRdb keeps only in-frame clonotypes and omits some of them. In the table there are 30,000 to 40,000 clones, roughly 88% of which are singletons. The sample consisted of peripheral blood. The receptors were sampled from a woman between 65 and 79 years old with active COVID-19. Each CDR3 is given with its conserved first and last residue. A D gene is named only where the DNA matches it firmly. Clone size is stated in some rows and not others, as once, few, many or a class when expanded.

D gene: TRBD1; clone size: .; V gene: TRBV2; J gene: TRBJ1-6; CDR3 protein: CASSDGGQGVRSPLHF; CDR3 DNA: TGTGCCAGCAGTGATGGGGGACAGGGGGTCCGATCACCCCTCCACTTT
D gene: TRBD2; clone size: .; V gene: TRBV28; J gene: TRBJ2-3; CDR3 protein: CASSSTSGGTDTQYF; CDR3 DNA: TGTGCCAGCAGTTCCACTAGCGGGGGCACAGATACGCAGTATTTT
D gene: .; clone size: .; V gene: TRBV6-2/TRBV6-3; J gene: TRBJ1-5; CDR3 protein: CASSYSIAADGNQPQHF; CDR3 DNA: TGTGCCAGCAGTTACTCGATCGCGGCCGACGGGAATCAGCCCCAGCATTTT
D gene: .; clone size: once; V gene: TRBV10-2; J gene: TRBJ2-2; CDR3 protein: CASSARGGLGGELFF; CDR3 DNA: TGCGCCAGCTCGGCAAGGGGGGGCCTAGGAGGGGAGCTGTTTTTT
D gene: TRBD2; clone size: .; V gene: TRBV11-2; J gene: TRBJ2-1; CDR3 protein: CASSLGSGGSSSYNEQFF; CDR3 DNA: TGTGCCAGCAGCTTAGGTTCGGGCGGGAGTAGCTCCTACAATGAGCAGTTCTTC
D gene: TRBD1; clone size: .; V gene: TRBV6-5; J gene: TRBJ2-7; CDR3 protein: CASSTGTGTYEQYF; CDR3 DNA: TGTGCCAGCAGTACCGGGACAGGGACCTACGAGCAGTACTTC
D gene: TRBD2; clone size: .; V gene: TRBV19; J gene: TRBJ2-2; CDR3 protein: CASSIGASGGRTGELFF; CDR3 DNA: TGTGCCAGTAGTATAGGCGCTAGCGGGGGCCGAACCGGGGAGCTGTTTTTT
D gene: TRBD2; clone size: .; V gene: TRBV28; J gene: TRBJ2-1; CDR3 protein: CASSSHAGGGSYNEQFF; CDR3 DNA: TGTGCCAGCAGTTCCCACGCCGGCGGGGGCTCCTACAATGAGCAGTTCTTC
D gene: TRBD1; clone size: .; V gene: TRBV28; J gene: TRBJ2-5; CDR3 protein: CASSRGQLRETQYF; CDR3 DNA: TGTGCCAGCAGTCGGGGACAGTTACGAGAGACCCAGTACTTC
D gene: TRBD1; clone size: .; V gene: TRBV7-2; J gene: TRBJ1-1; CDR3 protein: CASLTGTGYTEAFF; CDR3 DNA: TGTGCCAGCCTCACCGGGACAGGGTACACTGAAGCTTTCTTT
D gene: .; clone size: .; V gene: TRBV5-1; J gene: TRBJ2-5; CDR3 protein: CASSAGGRQETQYF; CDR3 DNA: TGCGCCAGCAGCGCCGGGGGTAGGCAAGAGACCCAGTACTTC
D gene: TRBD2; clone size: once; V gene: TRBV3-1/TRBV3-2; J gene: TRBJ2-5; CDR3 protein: CASSLSSGGVETQYF; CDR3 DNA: TGTGCCAGCAGCCTTTCTAGCGGGGGGGTTGAGACCCAGTACTTC
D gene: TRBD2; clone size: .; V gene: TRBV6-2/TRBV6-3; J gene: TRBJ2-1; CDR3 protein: CASSSTTSGGASAHNEQFF; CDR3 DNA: TGTGCCAGCAGTTCCACGACTAGCGGGGGGGCGTCGGCACACAATGAGCAGTTCTTC
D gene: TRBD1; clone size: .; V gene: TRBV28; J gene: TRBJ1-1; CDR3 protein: CASSLDRGNTEAFF; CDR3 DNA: TGTGCCAGCAGTTTAGACAGGGGGAACACTGAAGCTTTCTTT
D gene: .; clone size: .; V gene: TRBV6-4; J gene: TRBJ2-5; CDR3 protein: CASSDIKETQYF; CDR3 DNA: TGTGCCAGCAGTGACATCAAAGAGACCCAGTACTTC
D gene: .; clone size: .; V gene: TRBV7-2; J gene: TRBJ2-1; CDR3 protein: CASSFHDSPSYNEQFF; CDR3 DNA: TGTGCCAGCAGCTTCCACGACAGCCCCTCCTACAATGAGCAGTTCTTC
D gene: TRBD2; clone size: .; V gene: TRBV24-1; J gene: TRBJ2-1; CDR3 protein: CATSPTSGGNNEQFF; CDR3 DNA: TGTGCCACCAGCCCGACTAGCGGGGGAAACAATGAGCAGTTCTTC
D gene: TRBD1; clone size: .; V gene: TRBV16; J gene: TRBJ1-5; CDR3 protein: CASSPPTTGVGNQPQHF; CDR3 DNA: TGTGCCAGCAGCCCCCCGACGACAGGGGTGGGAAATCAGCCCCAGCATTTT
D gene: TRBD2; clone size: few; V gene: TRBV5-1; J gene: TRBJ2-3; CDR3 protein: CASSQSGGRVGTQYF; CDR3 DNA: TGCGCCAGCAGCCAGAGCGGGGGGAGAGTTGGTACGCAGTATTTT
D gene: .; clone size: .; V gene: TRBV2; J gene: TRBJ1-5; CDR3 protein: CASSRGGAYNQPQHF; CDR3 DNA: TGTGCCAGCAGCCGGGGGGGGGCCTACAATCAGCCCCAGCATTTT
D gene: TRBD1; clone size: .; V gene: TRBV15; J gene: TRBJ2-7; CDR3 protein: CATRTGMSYEQYF; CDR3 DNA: TGTGCCACCCGGACAGGGATGTCCTACGAGCAGTACTTC
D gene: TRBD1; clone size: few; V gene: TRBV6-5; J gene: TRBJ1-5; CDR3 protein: CASRTGVDQPQHF; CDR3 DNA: TGTGCCAGCAGAACAGGGGTAGATCAGCCCCAGCATTTT
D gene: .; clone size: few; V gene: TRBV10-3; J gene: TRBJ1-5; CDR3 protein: CAISDGNQPQHF; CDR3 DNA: TGTGCCATCAGTGACGGCAATCAGCCCCAGCATTTT
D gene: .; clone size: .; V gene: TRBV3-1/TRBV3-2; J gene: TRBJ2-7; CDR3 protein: CASSKRGPYEQYF; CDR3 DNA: TGTGCCAGCAGCAAGAGAGGTCCCTACGAGCAGTACTTC
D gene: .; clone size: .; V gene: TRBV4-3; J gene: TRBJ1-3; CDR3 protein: CASSQERVSFSGNTIYF; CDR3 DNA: TGCGCCAGCAGCCAAGAGAGGGTTTCATTCTCTGGAAACACCATATATTTT
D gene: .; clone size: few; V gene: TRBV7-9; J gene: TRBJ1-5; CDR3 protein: CASSLEGGQPQHF; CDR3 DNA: TGTGCCAGCAGCTTAGAAGGGGGTCAGCCCCAGCATTTT
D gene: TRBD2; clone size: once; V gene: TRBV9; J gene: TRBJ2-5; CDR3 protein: CASSVMGLAGETQYF; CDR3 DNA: TGTGCCAGCAGCGTGATGGGACTAGCGGGGGAGACCCAGTACTTC
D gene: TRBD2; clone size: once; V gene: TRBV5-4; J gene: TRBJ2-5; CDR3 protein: CASSKGTSQQETQYF; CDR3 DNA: TGTGCCAGCAGCAAGGGGACTAGCCAGCAAGAGACCCAGTACTTC
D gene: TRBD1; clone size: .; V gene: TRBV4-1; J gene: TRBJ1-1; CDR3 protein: CATKQGQLNTEAFF; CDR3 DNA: TGCGCCACCAAACAGGGACAGCTGAACACTGAAGCTTTCTTT
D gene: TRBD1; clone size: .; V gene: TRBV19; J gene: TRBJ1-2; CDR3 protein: CASSMGQRLYGYTF; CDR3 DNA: TGTGCCAGTAGTATGGGACAGCGCCTCTATGGCTACACCTTC
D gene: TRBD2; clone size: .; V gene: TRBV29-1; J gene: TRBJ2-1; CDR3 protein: CSVERLAGLSSYNEQFF; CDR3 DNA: TGCAGCGTTGAGCGGCTAGCGGGATTAAGCTCCTACAATGAGCAGTTCTTC
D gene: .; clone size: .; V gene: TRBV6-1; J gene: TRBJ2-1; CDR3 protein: CASSESLSNSYNEQFF; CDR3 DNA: TGTGCCAGCAGTGAATCTCTCAGTAACTCCTACAATGAGCAGTTCTTC
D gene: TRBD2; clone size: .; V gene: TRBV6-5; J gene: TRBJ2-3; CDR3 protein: CASSTAGGQGDTQYF; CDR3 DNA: TGTGCCAGCAGTACCGCGGGGGGGCAGGGAGATACGCAGTATTTT
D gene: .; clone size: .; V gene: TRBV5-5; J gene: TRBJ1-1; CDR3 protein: CASSLASLYMNTEAFF; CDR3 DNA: TGTGCCAGCAGCTTGGCCTCTTTATACATGAACACTGAAGCTTTCTTT
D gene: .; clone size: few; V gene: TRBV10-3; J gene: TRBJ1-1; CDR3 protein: CAISEIGGGTEAFF; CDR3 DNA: TGTGCCATCAGTGAGATCGGGGGAGGCACTGAAGCTTTCTTT
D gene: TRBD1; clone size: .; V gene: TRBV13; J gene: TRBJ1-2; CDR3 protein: CASSLGQGAFLYGYTF; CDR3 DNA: TGTGCCAGCAGCTTAGGCCAGGGGGCCTTCCTCTATGGCTACACCTTC
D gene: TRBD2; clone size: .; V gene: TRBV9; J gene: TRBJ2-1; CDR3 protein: CASSVALAGSHEQFF; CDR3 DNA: TGTGCCAGCAGCGTAGCTTTAGCGGGGAGCCATGAGCAGTTCTTC
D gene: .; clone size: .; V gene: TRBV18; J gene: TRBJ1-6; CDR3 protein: CASSPRTGEDLHF; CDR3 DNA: TGTGCCAGCTCACCACGTACAGGCGAAGACCTCCACTTT
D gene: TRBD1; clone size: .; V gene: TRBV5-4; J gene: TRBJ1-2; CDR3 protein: CASSQFRDSLSNYGYTF; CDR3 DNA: TGTGCCAGCAGCCAATTCCGGGACAGCCTATCTAACTATGGCTACACCTTC
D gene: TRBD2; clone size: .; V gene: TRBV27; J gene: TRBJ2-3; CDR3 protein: CASSLGLGTDTQYF; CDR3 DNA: TGTGCCAGCAGTTTAGGACTAGGAACAGATACGCAGTATTTT
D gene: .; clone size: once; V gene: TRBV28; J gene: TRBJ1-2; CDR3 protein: CASSIITGVGYTF; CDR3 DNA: TGTGCCAGCAGCATCATAACTGGAGTCGGCTACACCTTC
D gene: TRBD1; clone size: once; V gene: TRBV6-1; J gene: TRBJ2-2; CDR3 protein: CASSEGDRLAGELFF; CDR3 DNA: TGTGCCAGCAGTGAAGGGGACAGGCTCGCCGGGGAGCTGTTTTTT
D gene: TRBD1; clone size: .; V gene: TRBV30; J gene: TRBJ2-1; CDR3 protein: CAWTGTGGYGEQFF; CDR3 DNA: TGTGCCTGGACCGGGACAGGGGGCTATGGGGAGCAGTTCTTC
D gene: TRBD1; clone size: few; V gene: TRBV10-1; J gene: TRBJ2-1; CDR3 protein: CASSFDRANEQFF; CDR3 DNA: TGCGCCAGCTCTTTTGACAGGGCTAATGAGCAGTTCTTC
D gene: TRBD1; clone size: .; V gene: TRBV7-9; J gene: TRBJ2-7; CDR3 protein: CASSSQGAYEQYF; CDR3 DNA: TGTGCCAGCAGCTCCCAGGGGGCCTACGAGCAGTACTTC
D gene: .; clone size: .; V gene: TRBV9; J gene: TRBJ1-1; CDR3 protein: CASSQNDYTPEAFF; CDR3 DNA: TGTGCCAGCAGCCAAAACGACTACACCCCGGAAGCTTTCTTT
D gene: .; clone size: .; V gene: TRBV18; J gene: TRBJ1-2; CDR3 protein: CASSPQPSEDGYTF; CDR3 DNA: TGTGCCAGCTCACCACAGCCCTCTGAGGATGGCTACACCTTC
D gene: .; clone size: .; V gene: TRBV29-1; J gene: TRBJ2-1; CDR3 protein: CSVDAPRTINEQFF; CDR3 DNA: TGCAGCGTTGACGCCCCAAGGACTATCAATGAGCAGTTCTTC
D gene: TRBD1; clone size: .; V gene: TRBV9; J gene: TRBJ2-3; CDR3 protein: CASSAGQSHGSSTDTQYF; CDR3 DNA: TGTGCCAGCAGCGCGGGACAGTCCCACGGTTCTAGCACAGATACGCAGTATTTT
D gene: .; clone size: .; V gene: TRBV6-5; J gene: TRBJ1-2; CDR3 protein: CASSTGTNYGYTF; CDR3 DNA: TGTGCCAGCAGTACAGGGACTAACTATGGCTACACCTTC
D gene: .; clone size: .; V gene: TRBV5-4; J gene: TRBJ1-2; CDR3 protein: CASSLGGANYGYTF; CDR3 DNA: TGTGCCAGCAGCTTGGGGGGGGCTAACTATGGCTACACCTTC
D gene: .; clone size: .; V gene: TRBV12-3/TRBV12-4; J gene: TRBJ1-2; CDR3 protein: CASTLGGRRGYTF; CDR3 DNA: TGTGCCAGCACATTGGGAGGGCGGCGCGGCTACACCTTC
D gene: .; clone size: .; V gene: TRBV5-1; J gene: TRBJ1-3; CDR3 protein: CASSLQGIIGNTIYF; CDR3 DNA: TGCGCCAGCAGCTTGCAGGGGATTATTGGAAACACCATATATTTT